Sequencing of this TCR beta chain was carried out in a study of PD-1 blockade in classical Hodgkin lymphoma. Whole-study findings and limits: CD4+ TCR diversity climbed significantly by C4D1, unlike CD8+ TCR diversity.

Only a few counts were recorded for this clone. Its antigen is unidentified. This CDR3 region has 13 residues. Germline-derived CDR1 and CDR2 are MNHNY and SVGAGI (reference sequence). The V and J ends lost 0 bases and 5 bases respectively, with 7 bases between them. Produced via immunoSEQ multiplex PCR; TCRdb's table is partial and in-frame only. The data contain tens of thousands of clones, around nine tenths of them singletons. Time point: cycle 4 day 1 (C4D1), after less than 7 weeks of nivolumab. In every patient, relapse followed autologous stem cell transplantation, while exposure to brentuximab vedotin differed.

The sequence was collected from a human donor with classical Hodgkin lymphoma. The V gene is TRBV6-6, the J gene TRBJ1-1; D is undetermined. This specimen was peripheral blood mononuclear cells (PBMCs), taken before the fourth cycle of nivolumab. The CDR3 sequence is CASSYSGWTEAFF. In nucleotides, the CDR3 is TGTGCCAGCAGTTACTCGGGATGGACTGAAGCTTTCTTT.